The 20 T cell receptor beta chains below were found in one sample sequenced in a study of cytomegalovirus exposure and HLA in healthy donors. The PCR ran on 60 Vbeta and 13 Jbeta primers. Clones were read by immunoSEQ multiplex PCR, and TCRdb kept only the in-frame ones, dropping some. The sample yields some 130,000 clones, approximately 80% seen once. The sequencing sample was made of PBMCs. Receptor source: a man aged 25 to 40 in good health and CMV-seronegative.

The rearrangement joins TRBV10-1 to TRBJ2-2; TRBD2 might be the D (6 bases). Germline V gives CDR1 WNHNN, CDR2 SYGVQD (reference sequence). The CDR3 length is 14 residues. V was trimmed by 5 bases and J by 5 bases, leaving 12 bases between them. This CDR3 reads CASSPGRRTGELFF. Written as DNA, the CDR3 is TGCGCCAGCAGTCCAGGGAGGAGGACCGGGGAGCTGTTTTTT.

V and J are TRBV7-9 and TRBJ2-5; D is possibly TRBD2 (6 bases). Germline lookup yields CDR1 SEHNR and CDR2 FQNEAQ (reference sequence). The CDR3 totals 16 residues. Between the trimmed V and J ends, which lost 5 bases and 1 base, there was a span of 17 bases. The CDR3 bases are TGTGCCAGCAGCCCTACTGCGGGATGGGGCCAAGAGACCCAGTACTTC. Protein: CASSPTAGWGQETQYF.

The chain carries TRBV2 and TRBJ2-5; D is ambiguous. V dropped 5 bases and J dropped 0 bases, with 4 bases sitting between them. This CDR3 region has 12 residues. CDR1 and CDR2 from the germline V gene are SNHLY and FYNNEI. This CDR3 is CASSQDQETQYF. The CDR3 DNA reads as TGTGCCAGCAGTCAGGACCAAGAGACCCAGTACTTC.

The V gene is TRBV11-2, the J gene TRBJ2-2, with D maybe TRBD1 (5 bases). CDR1 and CDR2 from the germline V gene are SGHAT and FQNNGV. Trimming removed 6 bases at V and 0 bases at J, with 11 bases between. The CDR3 consists of 15 residues. CDR3 amino acids: CASRPGHPNTGELFF. The CDR3 coding sequence is TGTGCCAGCAGACCTGGACACCCGAACACCGGGGAGCTGTTTTTT.

Comments on this clone: This specimen includes other DNA sequences encoding the same CDR3. This chain links TRBV4-1 with TRBJ1-2; 12 bases agree with TRBD1. The CDR3 has 14 amino acids. J gave up 8 bases and V 3 bases, and 4 bases lay outside the gene matches. Germline CDR1 reads MGHRA; CDR2 reads YSYEKL. CDR3 DNA: TGCGCCAGCAGCCAGCCGGGACAGGGGGCCGGCTACACCTTC. It codes for CASSQPGQGAGYTF.

This chain links TRBV11-2 with TRBJ1-1; D unresolved. Trimming stripped 2 bases from V and 6 bases from J, with 7 bases between. CDR3 length: 12 residues. CDR1 is SGHAT, CDR2 FQNNGV, per germline. This chain's CDR3 is CASSLSFAEAFF. The DNA of the CDR3 is TGTGCCAGCAGCTTATCGTTCGCTGAAGCTTTCTTT.

This clone was picked up a small number of times. The chain joins TRBV29-1 to TRBJ2-5, with D perhaps matching TRBD1 (6 bases). CDR3 length: 13 residues. Germline CDR1 and CDR2: SQVTM and ANQGSEA. V lost 6 bases and J 2 bases, leaving 13 bases between the germline ends. The CDR3 loop reads CSVAGQRQETQYF. The CDR3 DNA reads TGCAGCGTGGCCGGACAGAGACAAGAGACCCAGTACTTC.

The CDR3 protein is CASSFGLAGNTGELFF. The CDR3 coding sequence is TGTGCCAGCAGCTTCGGATTAGCGGGTAACACCGGGGAGCTGTTTTTT. V is TRBV5-6 and J is TRBJ2-2; 7 bases agree with TRBD2. The CDR3 spans 16 residues. In germline, CDR1 is SGHDT, CDR2 YYEEEE. V lost 2 bases and J lost 2; bases outside the gene matches: 6. The variable domain in full, with the rest retrieved from reference TRBV5-6 and TRBJ2-2, is DAGVTQSPTHLIKTRGQQVTLRCSPKSGHDTVSWYQQALGQGPQFIFQYYEEEERQRGNFPDRFSGHQFPNYSSELNVNALLLGDSALYLCASSFGLAGNTGELFFGEGSRLTVL.

The J gene is TRBJ2-5, the V gene TRBV6-1; TRBD1 aligns across 7 bases. Germline V gives CDR1 MNHNS, CDR2 SASEGT. V was clipped by 6 bases and J by 9 bases; unmatched bases: 4. The CDR3 runs to 11 residues. The CDR3 loop reads CASRRTGAQYF. The CDR3 DNA reads TGTGCCAGCAGGCGAACAGGGGCCCAGTACTTC.

This clone was observed once. The gene calls are TRBV28 and TRBJ2-2, with 10 bases fitting TRBD2. Germline CDR1 reads MDHEN; CDR2 reads SYDVKM. Unmatched junction bases numbered 8, after V lost 3 bases and J lost 1 base. The CDR3 has 18 amino acids. The CDR3 here is CASSFRLAGDLNTGELFF. The CDR3 DNA sequence: TGTGCCAGCAGTTTCAGGCTAGCGGGGGACCTGAACACCGGGGAGCTGTTTTTT.

CDR3 sequence reads: CASSLEGHRMSYEQYF. The CDR3 DNA reads TGTGCCAGCAGTTTAGAGGGACACCGAATGAGTTACGAGCAGTACTTC. The chain links TRBV27 to TRBJ2-7; maybe TRBD1 (6 bases). Trimming pared 2 bases from V and 4 bases from J, leaving 18 bases between. The CDR3 length is 16 residues. Germline V gene data show CDR1 as MNHEY and CDR2 as SMNVEV (reference sequence).

The chain has TRBV15 and TRBJ2-2; TRBD2 might be the D (6 bases). Trimming removed 5 bases at V and 5 bases at J, with 15 bases between. Germline CDR1 is LNHNV and CDR2 is YYDKDF (reference sequence). This CDR3 has 15 residues. The CDR3, as DNA: TGTGCCACCAGCGGGGGACTGGGGGTGACCGGGGAGCTGTTTTTT. It translates to CATSGGLGVTGELFF.

This clone was observed once. Written as DNA, the CDR3 is TGCGCCAGCAGCCCGATAGCGGGAGGAGGGGAGACCCAGTACTTC. This gives the protein CASSPIAGGGETQYF. The chain recombines TRBV5-1 with TRBJ2-5, with TRBD2 identical over 10 bases. The V gene's germline CDR1 is SGHRS and CDR2 YFSETQ. Trimming removed 4 bases from V and 5 bases from J; junction bases left unmatched: 8. The CDR3 is 15 amino acids.

The gene calls are TRBV9 and TRBJ2-1, with a possible D match to TRBD1 (5 bases). Germline V gives CDR1 SGDLS, CDR2 YYNGEE. The CDR3 spans 13 residues. Trimming cost V 7 bases and J 4 bases, with 12 bases left between them. The CDR3, as DNA: TGTGCCAGCGGTCGCAGGGAATACAATGAGCAGTTCTTC. Translated, it gives CASGRREYNEQFF.

The chain combines TRBV29-1 with TRBJ2-6; possibly TRBD2 for D (5 bases). The CDR3 is 18 residues long. Germline V CDR1 and CDR2: SQVTM, ANQGSEA. V was clipped by 2 bases and J by 2 bases, with 19 bases between them. CDR3 loop: CSVEKKEGMMPGANVLTF. The DNA of the CDR3 is TGCAGCGTTGAAAAGAAAGAGGGAATGATGCCTGGGGCCAACGTCCTGACTTTC.

The chain carries TRBV28 and TRBJ2-3; 8 bases match TRBD1. J was trimmed by 2 bases and V by 6 bases; bases with no gene match: 7. From germline, CDR1 is MDHEN and CDR2 SYDVKM. CDR3 length: 15 residues. The CDR3, as DNA: TGTGCCAGCAGCCCTGGACAGGGCCACACAGATACGCAGTATTTT. This gives the protein CASSPGQGHTDTQYF.

The rearrangement links TRBV11-3 to TRBJ1-1; D remains unclear. CDR3 size: 14 residues. V was shortened by 3 bases and J by 1 base, with 9 bases between the two germline ends. Germline V CDR1 and CDR2: SGHNT, YENEEA. The CDR3 sequence: CASSLTLRNTEAFF. The CDR3 bases are TGTGCCAGCAGCTTGACATTACGGAACACTGAAGCTTTCTTT.

Here the CDR3 reads CASGGTVQGEKLFF. CDR3 DNA: TGTGCCAGCGGAGGGACGGTACAAGGCGAAAAACTGTTTTTT. The chain is built from TRBV2 and TRBJ1-4; possibly TRBD1 for D (5 bases). Germline V gives CDR1 SNHLY, CDR2 FYNNEI. The CDR3 sequence is 14 residues long. V lost 8 bases and J lost 8, with 18 bases in between.

Only a few counts were recorded for this clone. The rearrangement uses TRBV6-1 and TRBJ2-3, with 7 bases lining up with TRBD2. With V trimmed by 3 bases and J by 4 bases, 7 bases remained unmatched. This CDR3 has 15 amino acids. Germline CDR1 and CDR2: MNHNS and SASEGT. This CDR3 reads CASSDSAGRADTQYF. As DNA, the CDR3 is TGTGCCAGCAGTGATTCAGCGGGACGGGCAGATACGCAGTATTTT.

V gene TRBV15 combines with J gene TRBJ1-5, with 7 bases fitting TRBD1. Per the germline V gene, CDR1 is LNHNV and CDR2 is YYDKDF (reference sequence). The ends lost 7 bases at V and 0 bases at J; junction bases unmatched: 0. This CDR3 spans 13 amino acids. CDR3 coding DNA: TGTGCCACCACAGGGGGTAGCAATCAGCCCCAGCATTTT. This sequence encodes CATTGGSNQPQHF.